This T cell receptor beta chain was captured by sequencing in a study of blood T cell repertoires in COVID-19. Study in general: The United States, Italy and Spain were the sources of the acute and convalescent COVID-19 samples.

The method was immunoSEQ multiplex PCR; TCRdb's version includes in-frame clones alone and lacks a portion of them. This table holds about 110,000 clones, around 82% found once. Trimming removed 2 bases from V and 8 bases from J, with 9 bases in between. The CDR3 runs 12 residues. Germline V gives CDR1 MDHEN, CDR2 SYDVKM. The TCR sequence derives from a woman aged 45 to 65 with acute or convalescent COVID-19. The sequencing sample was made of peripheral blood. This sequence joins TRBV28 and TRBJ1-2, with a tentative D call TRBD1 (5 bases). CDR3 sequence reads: CASSLTHRGYTF. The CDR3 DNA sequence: TGTGCCAGCAGTTTAACCCACAGGGGCTACACCTTC.